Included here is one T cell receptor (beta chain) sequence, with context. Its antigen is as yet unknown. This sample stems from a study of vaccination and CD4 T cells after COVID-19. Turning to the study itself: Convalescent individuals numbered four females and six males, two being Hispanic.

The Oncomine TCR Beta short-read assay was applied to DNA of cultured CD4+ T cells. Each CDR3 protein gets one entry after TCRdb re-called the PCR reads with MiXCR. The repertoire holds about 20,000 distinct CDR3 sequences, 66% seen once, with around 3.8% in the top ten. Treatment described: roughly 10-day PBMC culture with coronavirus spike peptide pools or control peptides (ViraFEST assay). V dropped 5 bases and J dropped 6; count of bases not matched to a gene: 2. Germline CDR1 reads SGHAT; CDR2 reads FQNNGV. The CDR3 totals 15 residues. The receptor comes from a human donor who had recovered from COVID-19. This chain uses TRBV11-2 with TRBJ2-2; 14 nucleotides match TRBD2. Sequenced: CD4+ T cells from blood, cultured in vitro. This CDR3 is CASSQTSGGAGELFF. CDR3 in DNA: TGTGCCAGCAGCCAGACTAGCGGGGGGGCCGGGGAGCTGTTTTTT.